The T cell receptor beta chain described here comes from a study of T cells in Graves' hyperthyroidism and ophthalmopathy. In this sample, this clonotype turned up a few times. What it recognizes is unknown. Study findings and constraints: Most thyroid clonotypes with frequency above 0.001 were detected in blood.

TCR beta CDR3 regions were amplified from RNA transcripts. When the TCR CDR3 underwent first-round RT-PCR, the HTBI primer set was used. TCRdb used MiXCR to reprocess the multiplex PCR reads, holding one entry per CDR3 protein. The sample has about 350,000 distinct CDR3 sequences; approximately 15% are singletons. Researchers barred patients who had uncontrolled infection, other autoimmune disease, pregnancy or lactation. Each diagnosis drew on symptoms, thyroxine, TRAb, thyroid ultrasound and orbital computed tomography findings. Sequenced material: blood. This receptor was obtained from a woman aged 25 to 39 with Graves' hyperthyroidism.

The CDR3 bases are TGTGCCAGCAGCCAAGGTACTGCCGGGGAGCTGTTTTTT. Translation gives CASSQGTAGELFF. The V gene is TRBV3-1, the J gene TRBJ2-2, with D hard to call. The CDR3 contains 13 residues. Germline CDR1 is LGHDT and CDR2 is YNNKEL (reference sequence). V was cut by 1 base and J by 6 bases, with 6 bases left in between.